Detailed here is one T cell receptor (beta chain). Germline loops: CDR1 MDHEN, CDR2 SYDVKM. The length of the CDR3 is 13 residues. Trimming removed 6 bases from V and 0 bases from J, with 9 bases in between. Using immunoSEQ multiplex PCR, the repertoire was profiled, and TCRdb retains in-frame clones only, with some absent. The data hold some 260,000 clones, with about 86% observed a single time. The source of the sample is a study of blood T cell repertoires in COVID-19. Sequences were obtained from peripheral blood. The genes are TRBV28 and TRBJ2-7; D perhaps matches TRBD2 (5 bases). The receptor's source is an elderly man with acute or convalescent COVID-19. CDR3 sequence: CASRRGISYEQYF. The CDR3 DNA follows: TGTGCCAGCAGACGAGGGATCTCCTACGAGCAGTACTTC.